This T cell receptor (beta chain) emerged from a study of T cells after yellow fever vaccination. The V end was cut by 4 bases, the J end by 7 bases, with 11 bases between. Germline values: CDR1 SQVTM, CDR2 ANQGSEA. CDR3 length: 12 amino acids. This clonotype was counted a few times. Researchers made TCR cDNA using 5'RACE template switching, and this step added a universal primer site and UMIs. TCRdb redid the calling of the 5' RACE reads with MiXCR, one entry per CDR3 protein. This repertoire shows hundreds of thousands of distinct CDR3 sequences, approximately 10% found once; its top ten account for more than 15%.

Source: PBMCs, taken on the day of the first yellow fever vaccination. This TCR derives from a young man who received the YFV17D yellow fever vaccine. The chain joins TRBV29-1 to TRBJ2-1; no reliable D call. The DNA of the CDR3 is TGCAGCGTTGTTGGCGACGTAAATGAGCAGTTCTTC. It encodes CSVVGDVNEQFF.